Below, one T cell receptor (beta chain) is given with its context. TCRdb keeps only in-frame clones here, not all; method: immunoSEQ multiplex PCR. Among 90,000 to 130,000 clones listed, about 91% were seen once. The time point was: peripheral blood 6 weeks after treatment start. This sample was included in a study of PD-L1 blockade in urothelial cancer. The germline V gene has CDR1 MNHEY and CDR2 SMNVEV (reference sequence). J gave up 4 bases and V 5 bases, and 7 bases lay outside the gene matches. The CDR3 totals 16 residues. The chain uses TRBV27 and TRBJ2-2, with 10 nucleotides matching TRBD1. Sequenced here: PBMCs, sampled around atezolizumab (anti-PD-L1) treatment. This TCR was recovered from a man aged 60-69 years with urothelial cancer. Written as DNA, the CDR3 is TGTGCCAGCAGTATTCGCCGGGACAGGGGCACCGGGGAGCTGTTTTTT. Translation: CASSIRRDRGTGELFF.